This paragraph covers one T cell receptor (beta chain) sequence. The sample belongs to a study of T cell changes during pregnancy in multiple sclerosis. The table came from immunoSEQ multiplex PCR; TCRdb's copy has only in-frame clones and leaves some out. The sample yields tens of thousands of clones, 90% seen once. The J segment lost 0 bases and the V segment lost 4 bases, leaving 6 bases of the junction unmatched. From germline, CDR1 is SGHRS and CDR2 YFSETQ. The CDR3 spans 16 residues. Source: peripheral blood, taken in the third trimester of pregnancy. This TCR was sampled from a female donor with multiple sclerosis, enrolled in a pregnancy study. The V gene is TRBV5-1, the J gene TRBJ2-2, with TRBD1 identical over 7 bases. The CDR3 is CASSRITGANTGELFF. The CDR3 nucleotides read TGCGCCAGCAGCCGAATTACAGGGGCGAACACCGGGGAGCTGTTTTTT.